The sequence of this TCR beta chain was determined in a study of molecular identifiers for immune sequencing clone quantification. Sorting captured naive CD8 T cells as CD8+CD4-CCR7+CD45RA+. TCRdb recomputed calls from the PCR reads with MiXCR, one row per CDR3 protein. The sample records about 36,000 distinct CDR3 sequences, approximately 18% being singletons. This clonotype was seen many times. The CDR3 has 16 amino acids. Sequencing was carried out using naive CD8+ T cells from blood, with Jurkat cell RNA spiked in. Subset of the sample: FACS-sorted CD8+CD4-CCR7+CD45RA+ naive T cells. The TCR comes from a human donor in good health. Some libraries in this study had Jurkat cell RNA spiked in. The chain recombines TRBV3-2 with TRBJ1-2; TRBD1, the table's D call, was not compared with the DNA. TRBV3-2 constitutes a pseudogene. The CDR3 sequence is CASSQDRGFTNYGYTF. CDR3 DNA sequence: TGTGCCAGCAGCCAAGATAGGGGGTTTACTAACTATGGCTACACCTTC.